Following are 3 T cell receptor beta chains from one sample sequenced in a study of cytomegalovirus exposure and HLA in healthy donors. Both 60 Vbeta primers and 13 Jbeta primers went into the PCR. Profiled with immunoSEQ multiplex PCR; TCRdb holds only in-frame clones, not every one. The repertoire holds roughly 220,000 clones, with roughly 80% as singletons. The sequenced sample consisted of PBMCs. All receptors come from a man in his fifties or sixties in good health and CMV-seronegative.

This clone was observed a handful of times. The V gene is TRBV27, the J gene TRBJ2-2, with 12 bases fitting TRBD2. V trimming: 8 bases; J trimming: 4 bases; junction bases outside the gene matches: 5. This CDR3 is 15 amino acids long. Germline V gene lookup returns CDR1 MNHEY and CDR2 SMNVEV (reference sequence). The CDR3 sequence: CASGSSGRATGELFF. CDR3 DNA sequence: TGTGCCAGCGGTTCTAGCGGGAGGGCCACCGGGGAGCTGTTTTTT.

The V and J genes are TRBV5-4 and TRBJ1-1, with a possible D match to TRBD1 (5 bases). Germline CDR1 is SGHNT and CDR2 is YYREEE (reference sequence). CDR3 size: 14 residues. Deletions cut 0 bases from V and 5 bases from J, with 11 bases between. The CDR3 loop reads CASSLEDMGTEAFF. The CDR3 DNA reads TGTGCCAGCAGCTTGGAGGACATGGGGACTGAAGCTTTCTTT.

With regard to this clone: Other DNA sequences from this sample encode an identical CDR3 as well. The J gene is TRBJ2-7, the V gene TRBV15, with a tentative D call TRBD2 (5 bases). Trimming cost V 0 bases and J 5 bases, with 20 bases left between them. The CDR3 runs to 17 residues. Germline loops: CDR1 LNHNV, CDR2 YYDKDF (reference sequence). For the CDR3, the DNA is TGTGCCACCAGCAGAGAGACGCTGATCGCCACGAGGGACGAGCAGTACTTC. Translation gives CATSRETLIATRDEQYF. The entire variable domain, with the rest obtained from reference TRBV15 and TRBJ2-7, is as follows: DAMVIQNPRYQVTQFGKPVTLSCSQTLNHNVMYWYQQKSSQAPKLLFHYYDKDFNNEADTPDNFQSRRPNTSFCFLDIRSPGLGDTAMYLCATSRETLIATRDEQYFGPGTRLTVT.